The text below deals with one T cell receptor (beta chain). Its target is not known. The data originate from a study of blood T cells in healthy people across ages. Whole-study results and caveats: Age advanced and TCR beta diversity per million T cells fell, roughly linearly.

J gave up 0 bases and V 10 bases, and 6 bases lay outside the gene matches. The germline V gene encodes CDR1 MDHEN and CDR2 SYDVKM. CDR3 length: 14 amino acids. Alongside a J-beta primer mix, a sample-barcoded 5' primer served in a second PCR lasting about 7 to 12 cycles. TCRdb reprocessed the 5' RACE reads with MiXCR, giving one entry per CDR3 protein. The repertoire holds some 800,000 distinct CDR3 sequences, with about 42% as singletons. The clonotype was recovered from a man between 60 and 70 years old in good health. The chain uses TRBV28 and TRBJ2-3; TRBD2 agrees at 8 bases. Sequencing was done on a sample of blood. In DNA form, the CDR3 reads TGTGCCATTGGGGCTAGCGGGAGCACAGATACGCAGTATTTT. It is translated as CAIGASGSTDTQYF. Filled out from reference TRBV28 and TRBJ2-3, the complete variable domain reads DVKVTQSSRYLVKRTGEKVFLECVQDMDHENMFWYRQDPGLGLRLIYFSYDVKMKEKGDIPEGYSVSREKKERFSLILESASTNQTSMYLCAIGASGSTDTQYFGPGTRLTVL.